This passage covers 8 T cell receptor beta chains from one sample sequenced in a study of blood T cell repertoires in COVID-19 (dated by TCRdb to the early 2020s). The library was produced with the immunoSEQ multiplex PCR assay. TCRdb mirrors the immuneACCESS table, restricted to in-frame sequences. Some clones are absent from its copies; in checked studies, under half trace to an unresolved V gene, and the reason for the others is unknown. The sample contains about 250,000 clones, around 90% of them found a single time. The ten most abundant clones make up roughly 3.1% of the sample. The sequenced sample consisted of peripheral blood. Receptor source: a man aged 18 to 29 with active or convalescent COVID-19.

The chain links TRBV9 to TRBJ1-1; D gene uncertain. CDR3 size: 12 residues. The germline CDR1 and CDR2 sequences are SGDLS and YYNGEE. Trimming took off 4 bases at V and 13 bases at J, with 17 bases between the two ends. For the CDR3, the DNA is TGTGCCAGCAGCCTAGTGGGAGGCACGGTTTTCTTT. It codes for CASSLVGGTVFF.

This chain joins TRBV5-5 and TRBJ1-1, with 9 bases that match TRBD1. This CDR3 has 14 amino acids. J gave up 5 bases and V 5 bases, and 7 bases lay outside the gene matches. Looked up from germline, CDR1 is SGHKS and CDR2 is YYEKEE (reference sequence). In DNA, the CDR3 is TGTGCCAGCAGTACCGACAGGGGGAGGACTGAAGCTTTCTTT. Protein sequence: CASSTDRGRTEAFF. The variable domain in full, with the rest retrieved from reference TRBV5-5 and TRBJ1-1, is DAGVTQSPTHLIKTRGQQVTLRCSPISGHKSVSWYQQVLGQGPQFIFQYYEKEERGRGNFPDRFSARQFPNYSSELNVNALLLGDSALYLCASSTDRGRTEAFFGQGTRLTVV.

The V and J genes are TRBV27 and TRBJ1-2; D is ambiguous. The CDR3 loop spans 14 amino acids. Trimming pared 2 bases from V and 4 bases from J, leaving 11 bases between. Germline loops: CDR1 MNHEY, CDR2 SMNVEV (reference sequence). Here the CDR3 reads CASSLEGNGYGYTF. The CDR3 DNA follows: TGTGCCAGCAGTTTAGAGGGAAATGGCTATGGCTACACCTTC.

The chain has TRBV2 and TRBJ1-5, with a weak D call TRBD1 (5 bases). The CDR3 has 14 amino acids. V lost 3 bases, J lost 5 bases, and 11 bases lay in between. The germline V gene encodes CDR1 SNHLY and CDR2 FYNNEI. DNA for the CDR3: TGTGCCAGCAGTGACAGGGCTCATGATCAGCCCCAGCATTTT. This translates into CASSDRAHDQPQHF. Looking up the rest from reference TRBV2 and TRBJ1-5 gives the full variable domain: EPEVTQTPSHQVTQMGQEVILRCVPISNHLYFYWYRQILGQKVEFLVSFYNNEISEKSEIFDDQFSVERPDGSNFTLKIRSTKLEDSAMYFCASSDRAHDQPQHFGDGTRLSIL.

The chain joins TRBV11-1 to TRBJ1-5; 8 nucleotides line up with TRBD1. The V and J ends lost 1 base and 5 bases, in that order; junction bases with no gene match: 4. CDR1 is SGHAT, CDR2 FQDESV, per germline (reference sequence). This CDR3 has 15 residues. CDR3 sequence reads: CASSLGQGYDQPQHF. For the CDR3, the DNA is TGTGCCAGCAGCTTAGGACAGGGGTATGATCAGCCCCAGCATTTT.

V and J are TRBV27 and TRBJ2-5; D is possibly TRBD1 (5 bases). There are 17 residues in the CDR3. V was shortened by 5 bases and J by 4 bases, with 23 bases between the two germline ends. CDR1 and CDR2 from the germline V gene are MNHEY and SMNVEV (reference sequence). The CDR3 sequence: CASSPSHGQGLGETQYF. The DNA of the CDR3 is TGTGCCAGCAGTCCTTCGCACGGGCAGGGATTAGGAGAGACCCAGTACTTC.

The sample holds one count of this clone. The CDR3 nucleotides read TGTGCCAGCAGCCAAGAGGGTGTTTCGGGGGGGAGCACAGATACGCAGTATTTT. It specifies CASSQEGVSGGSTDTQYF. The genes are TRBV4-2 and TRBJ2-3; 8 nucleotides align to TRBD2. CDR1 is LGHNA and CDR2 is YNFKEQ in the germline V gene. The CDR3 length is 18 residues. Trimming took 0 bases from V and 0 from J; bases not matched to a gene: 8.

The CDR3 protein is CASSGTVNYGYTF. The CDR3, as DNA: TGCGCCAGCAGCGGGACAGTGAACTATGGCTACACCTTC. The V call is TRBV4-3, the J call TRBJ1-2; 7 nucleotides line up with TRBD1. Trimming removed 5 bases from V and 2 bases from J; junction bases left unmatched: 2. Germline V gene lookup returns CDR1 LGHNA and CDR2 YSLEER. The CDR3 is made up of 13 amino acids.